Sequencing of this T cell receptor (beta chain) was carried out in a study of blood T cell repertoires in COVID-19. Study at large: The United States, Italy and Spain were the sources of the acute and convalescent COVID-19 samples.

This CDR3 has 12 amino acids. Trimming at V came to 6 bases and at J to 3 bases, leaving 1 base not matched to a gene. Per germline, CDR1 MNHEY and CDR2 SVGEGT. Methods used by the authors: Estimates of nucleated cell counts were drawn from the amplification of reference gene primers. TCRdb's table, derived via immunoSEQ multiplex PCR, lists solely in-frame clones and lacks some. V and J calls plus clone size are reproduced from that table; the DNA served to infer D and trimming. The sample yields 60,000 to 80,000 clones, around nine tenths seen once. The chain couples TRBV6-2 or TRBV6-3 to TRBJ1-2; 7 nucleotides align to TRBD1. This clonotype was sampled from a man aged 70 or older with acute or convalescent COVID-19. The sample consisted of peripheral blood. The CDR3 here is CASSGTDYGYTF. In DNA, the CDR3 is TGTGCCAGCAGCGGGACAGACTATGGCTACACCTTC.